The 20 T cell receptor beta chains in this list originate from one sample, sequenced in a study of blood T cell repertoires in COVID-19. Clones were sequenced by immunoSEQ multiplex PCR, and TCRdb holds only the in-frame ones, with some missing. The sample lists fewer than 300,000 clones, approximately 81% occurring once. Sequencing was performed on peripheral blood. The receptor source for this set is a woman aged 18-35 years with acute or convalescent COVID-19.

This rearrangement joins TRBV27 to TRBJ1-3; no firm D call. The CDR3 contains 17 residues. V was cut by 6 bases and J by 0 bases, with 18 bases left in between. Germline lookup yields CDR1 MNHEY and CDR2 SMNVEV (reference sequence). The CDR3 here is CASSLSGGVLSGNTIYF. Here the CDR3 DNA reads TGTGCCAGCAGCTTGTCCGGCGGGGTACTCTCTGGAAACACCATATATTTT.

The genes are TRBV27 and TRBJ1-5; perhaps TRBD1 as D (6 bases). Germline lookup yields CDR1 MNHEY and CDR2 SMNVEV (reference sequence). Trimming cost V 5 bases and J 6 bases, with 17 bases left between them. The CDR3 runs 15 residues. CDR3 nucleotide sequence: TGTGCCAGCAGTCCCAGAGGGGGTAGGGGTCAGCCCCAGCATTTT. Amino acids: CASSPRGGRGQPQHF.

The J gene is TRBJ2-1, the V gene TRBV6-2 or TRBV6-3, with D possibly being TRBD1 (6 bases). The CDR3 has 17 amino acids. Germline loops: CDR1 MNHEY, CDR2 SVGEGT. V lost 0 bases and J lost 0, with 12 bases in between. The CDR3 region is CASSYSARGFSYNEQFF. Written as DNA, the CDR3 is TGTGCCAGCAGTTACTCCGCTAGGGGGTTCTCCTACAATGAGCAGTTCTTC.

In its sample, this clone was seen a few times. The DNA for the CDR3 is TGTGCCAGCAGCCCCAGGGGGTATGAAGCTGGAAACACCATATATTTT. It encodes CASSPRGYEAGNTIYF. V and J are TRBV7-8 and TRBJ1-3; 7 nucleotides align to TRBD1. V lost 5 bases and J lost 2; bases outside the gene matches: 9. Germline CDR1 SGHVS, CDR2 FQNEAQ. The CDR3 extends over 16 amino acids.

The J gene is TRBJ2-7, the V gene TRBV28; perhaps TRBD1 as D (5 bases). V lost 1 base to trimming and J lost 4 bases, with 11 bases between them. Per the germline V gene, CDR1 is MDHEN and CDR2 is SYDVKM. This CDR3 comprises 14 residues. The CDR3 DNA is TGTGCCAGCAGTTTATCAGGGCGGAATTACGAGCAGTACTTC. Residues: CASSLSGRNYEQYF.

The V call is TRBV10-2, the J call TRBJ1-3; maybe TRBD1 (5 bases). The CDR3 has 15 amino acids. V shed 8 bases and J shed 0 bases, with 14 bases lying between them. The germline gives CDR1 WSHSY, CDR2 SAAADI. Here the CDR3 reads CASRATGLSGNTIYF. CDR3 DNA: TGCGCCAGCCGAGCCACGGGACTCTCTGGAAACACCATATATTTT.

This clone has a handful of counts. This chain links TRBV30 with TRBJ1-1; D is unresolved. CDR3 size: 16 residues. The germline V and J ends were trimmed by 3 bases and 7 bases, with 24 bases remaining between them. CDR1 and CDR2 from the germline V gene are GTSNPN and SVGIG (reference sequence). CDR3 DNA sequence: TGTGCCTGGAGGGATGGCCTAGGACGAGAGGAGGGTGAAGCTTTCTTT. Its protein product is CAWRDGLGREEGEAFF.

This clone has a single count. The V and J genes are TRBV6-1 and TRBJ2-7; TRBD2 matches 8 bases. Germline assignment: CDR1 MNHNS and CDR2 SASEGT. Germline trimming cut 5 bases from V and 0 bases from J; bases unmatched to any gene: 6. This CDR3 has 15 amino acids. The CDR3 DNA is TGTGCCAGCAGTTTGCCAGCGGGGGCCTCCTACGAGCAGTACTTC. This sequence encodes CASSLPAGASYEQYF.

The chain joins TRBV6-2 or TRBV6-3 to TRBJ1-5; D is unresolved. Trimming stripped 6 bases from V and 4 bases from J, with 13 bases between. The CDR3 extends over 14 amino acids. Germline V CDR1 and CDR2: MNHEY, SVGEGT. CDR3 sequence (DNA): TGTGCCAGCAGCCCCCTGAACAGAAATCAGCCCCAGCATTTT. Translated: CASSPLNRNQPQHF.

CDR3 nucleotide sequence: TGTGCCAGCAGTGACTCGGGCTTAGGTGGCTACACCTTC. Amino acid sequence: CASSDSGLGGYTF. The chain employs TRBV6-4 and TRBJ1-2; D remains ambiguous. This CDR3 has 13 residues. The V and J ends lost 0 bases and 7 bases respectively, with 9 bases between them. Germline V gives CDR1 MRHNA, CDR2 SNTAGT.

The CDR3 sequence: CSVQGYTGELFF. For the CDR3, the DNA is TGCAGCGTACAGGGTTATACCGGGGAGCTGTTTTTT. The chain uses TRBV29-1 and TRBJ2-2; D is possibly TRBD1 (6 bases). CDR1 and CDR2 from the germline V gene are SQVTM and ANQGSEA. V dropped 6 bases and J dropped 5 bases, with 10 bases sitting between them. CDR3 length: 12 amino acids.

The V call is TRBV5-8, the J call TRBJ1-2; D possibly corresponds to TRBD1 (6 bases). This CDR3 comprises 15 residues. Germline V CDR1 and CDR2: SGHTS, YDEGEE. Trimming took off 6 bases at V and 8 bases at J, with 23 bases between the two ends. Here the CDR3 DNA reads TGTGCCAGCACCATGACAGGACTGAGTAAATTCGGCTACACCTTC. This gives the protein CASTMTGLSKFGYTF.

This sequence joins TRBV6-5 and TRBJ2-1; 8 bases match TRBD1. The CDR3 has 14 residues. The germline CDR1 and CDR2 sequences are MNHEY and SVGAGI. Losses at the gene ends were 6 bases for V and 13 bases for J; bases not matched to a gene: 14. Here the CDR3 reads CASRPGQDSVLQFF. The CDR3 nucleotides read TGTGCCAGCAGGCCGGGACAGGATTCTGTCTTACAGTTCTTC.

This clone was seen a handful of times. The rearrangement joins TRBV10-3 to TRBJ1-2, with a weak D call TRBD1 (6 bases). The germline gives CDR1 ENHRY, CDR2 SYGVKD. V lost 6 bases, J lost 0 bases, and 11 bases lay in between. CDR3 length: 14 amino acids. The CDR3 sequence: CAIRRDTTNYGYTF. CDR3 sequence (DNA): TGTGCCATCAGAAGGGACACTACTAACTATGGCTACACCTTC.

The chain combines TRBV6-4 with TRBJ1-2; 9 bases line up with TRBD1. CDR1 is MRHNA and CDR2 is SNTAGT in the germline V gene. The trim removed 5 bases at V and 5 bases at J, leaving 9 bases unmatched. The CDR3 is made up of 15 amino acids. CDR3 in amino acids: CASSPTGGSRYGYTF. CDR3 sequence (DNA): TGTGCCAGCAGTCCCACAGGGGGCTCTAGATATGGCTACACCTTC.

Only a few counts were recorded for this clone. This rearrangement joins TRBV9 to TRBJ1-5; no clear D gene. Deletions cut 4 bases from V and 7 bases from J, with 12 bases between. Germline V gene sequence: CDR1 SGDLS, CDR2 YYNGEE. The CDR3 runs to 13 residues. The CDR3 DNA sequence: TGTGCCAGCAGCTCTCGGTCGGGGCAGCCCCAGCATTTT. Translated, it gives CASSSRSGQPQHF.

The V call is TRBV20-1, the J call TRBJ1-2; D not resolved. The CDR3 runs 11 residues. Germline assignment: CDR1 DFQATT and CDR2 SNEGSKA (reference sequence). V was cut by 2 bases and J by 8 bases, with 9 bases left in between. The CDR3 region is CSARPGMGYTF. The DNA of the CDR3 is TGCAGTGCTAGACCGGGGATGGGCTACACCTTC.

The rearrangement links TRBV9 to TRBJ2-7, with D perhaps matching TRBD1 (5 bases). Trimming pared 4 bases from V and 1 base from J, leaving 12 bases between. CDR1 and CDR2 from the germline V gene are SGDLS and YYNGEE. The CDR3 contains 14 residues. CDR3 sequence: CASSPQVLSYEQYF. CDR3 coding DNA: TGTGCCAGCAGCCCACAGGTCCTATCCTACGAGCAGTACTTC.

This clone occurred a few times. The V gene is TRBV13, the J gene TRBJ1-1, with D possibly being TRBD1 (6 bases). The CDR3 is made up of 16 amino acids. Trimming cost V 5 bases and J 3 bases, with 19 bases left between them. The germline gives CDR1 PRHDT, CDR2 FYEKMQ (reference sequence). The CDR3 bases are TGTGCCAGCAGCGAACAGGGTTGGGAAACGGACACTGAAGCTTTCTTT. As protein: CASSEQGWETDTEAFF.

The chain uses TRBV27 and TRBJ2-1; 16 bases map to TRBD2. The V gene's germline CDR1 is MNHEY and CDR2 SMNVEV (reference sequence). The CDR3 is made up of 16 amino acids. After removal of 6 bases from V and 7 bases from J, the junction contained 6 bases not matched to a gene. The CDR3 DNA reads as TGTGCCAGCAGACCCGGGACTAGCGGGAGGGCGAATGAGCAGTTCTTC. Amino acid sequence: CASRPGTSGRANEQFF.